The next 28 T cell receptor beta chains were all read from a single sample in a study of blood T cell repertoires in COVID-19. Using immunoSEQ multiplex PCR, the repertoire was profiled, and TCRdb retains in-frame clones only, with some absent. Among roughly 120,000 clones listed, about 90% were seen once. The sequenced sample was peripheral blood. The receptors were sampled from a man in his sixties or seventies who had recovered from COVID-19.

This clone has a handful of counts. This rearrangement joins TRBV6-5 to TRBJ1-1, with 7 bases that match TRBD1. The V gene end was trimmed by 4 bases and the J gene end by 1 base; junction bases not matched to a gene: 0. Germline V CDR1 and CDR2: MNHEY, SVGAGI. CDR3 length equals 13 residues. CDR3 DNA: TGTGCCAGCAGTTGGACAGGGAACACTGAAGCTTTCTTT. Its protein product is CASSWTGNTEAFF.

V is TRBV27 and J is TRBJ1-2, with 9 positions matching TRBD1. The trim removed 3 bases at V and 4 bases at J, leaving 12 bases unmatched. Germline V gives CDR1 MNHEY, CDR2 SMNVEV (reference sequence). This CDR3 is built from 17 residues. The CDR3 DNA reads as TGTGCCAGCAGTTTCCGGGACAGGGCGATTTCAGGCTATGGCTACACCTTC. This encodes CASSFRDRAISGYGYTF.

This clone was detected a few times. The rearrangement uses TRBV4-2 and TRBJ2-5; 15 nucleotides line up with TRBD2. Germline-derived CDR1 and CDR2 are LGHNA and YNFKEQ. The J segment lost 4 bases and the V segment lost 4 bases, leaving 10 bases of the junction unmatched. CDR3 size: 18 residues. Here the CDR3 DNA reads TGTGCCAGCAGCCGCGCGGGACTAGCGGGGGGAATCTTAGAGACCCAGTACTTC. This gives the protein CASSRAGLAGGILETQYF.

The chain joins TRBV3-1 (or the pseudogene TRBV3-2) to TRBJ2-7; TRBD2 agrees at 15 bases. Germline V gives CDR1 LGHDT, CDR2 YNNKEL (reference sequence). V shed 4 bases and J 4 bases; nucleotides not matched to a gene: 2. CDR3 length equals 15 residues. The CDR3 loop reads CASSRGLAGGYEQYF. In DNA form, the CDR3 reads TGTGCCAGCAGCCGGGGACTAGCGGGAGGTTACGAGCAGTACTTC.

The chain combines TRBV27 with TRBJ1-5, with TRBD1 matching 8 bases. This CDR3 is 14 amino acids long. Trimming took 4 bases from V and 3 from J; bases not matched to a gene: 2. The germline V gene encodes CDR1 MNHEY and CDR2 SMNVEV (reference sequence). In nucleotides, the CDR3 is TGTGCCAGCAGTTGGGGACAGGCCAATCAGCCCCAGCATTTT. Amino acid sequence: CASSWGQANQPQHF.

The rearrangement joins TRBV5-6 to TRBJ2-7, with D uncertain. V dropped 1 base and J dropped 6 bases, with 11 bases sitting between them. The CDR3 runs 13 residues. Germline V CDR1 and CDR2: SGHDT, YYEEEE. CDR3 residues: CASSLRLLREQYF. As DNA, the CDR3 is TGTGCCAGCAGCTTGCGACTTCTTCGCGAGCAGTACTTC.

The chain is built from TRBV24-1 and TRBJ2-2, with D tentatively TRBD2 (6 bases). CDR3 length: 11 residues. The ends were cut back, 12 bases at V and 5 bases at J, with 9 bases in the middle. Germline CDR1 and CDR2: KGHDR and SFDVKD. CDR3 loop: CAVGRTGELFF. The CDR3 nucleotides read TGTGCCGTTGGGAGGACCGGGGAGCTGTTTTTT.

The chain is built from TRBV5-1 and TRBJ2-2; perhaps TRBD2 as D (6 bases). Germline CDR1 is SGHRS and CDR2 is YFSETQ. V lost 0 bases and J 1 base, leaving 10 bases between the germline ends. The CDR3 runs 16 residues. As DNA, the CDR3 is TGCGCCAGCAGCTTGGCCAGGCGGGGGAACACCGGGGAGCTGTTTTTT. Translated: CASSLARRGNTGELFF.

The V call is TRBV18, the J call TRBJ1-3; no definite D call. CDR3 length: 16 amino acids. Trimming took off 5 bases at V and 0 bases at J, with 14 bases between the two ends. The germline gives CDR1 KGHSH, CDR2 LQKENI. The CDR3 loop reads CASSTTPIPSGNTIYF. The CDR3 nucleotides are TGTGCCAGCTCAACGACTCCTATCCCCTCTGGAAACACCATATATTTT.

The V and J genes are TRBV3-1 (or the pseudogene TRBV3-2) and TRBJ2-3; 10 positions agree with TRBD2. The CDR3 has 18 amino acids. CDR1 and CDR2 from the germline V gene are LGHDT and YNNKEL (reference sequence). Germline trimming cut 0 bases from V and 0 bases from J; bases unmatched to any gene: 6. The CDR3 bases are TGTGCCAGCAGCCAAGACCCACTAGCGGGGTCTAGCACAGATACGCAGTATTTT. This codes for CASSQDPLAGSSTDTQYF.

J is TRBJ2-1 and V is TRBV2; TRBD2 matches at 13 bases. The trim removed 6 bases at V and 4 bases at J, leaving 12 bases unmatched. Germline CDR1 is SNHLY and CDR2 is FYNNEI. This CDR3 region has 18 residues. The CDR3 coding sequence is TGTGCCAGCAGGGACGGACTAGCGGGAGAGGAGGGATACAATGAGCAGTTCTTC. Translated, it gives CASRDGLAGEEGYNEQFF.

The chain uses TRBV19 and TRBJ2-5, with 7 bases that match TRBD1. The CDR3 is 13 residues long. CDR1 and CDR2 (germline): LNHDA, SQIVND (reference sequence). V gave up 6 bases and J gave up 5 bases; unmatched junction bases: 6. The CDR3 DNA follows: TGTGCCAGTAGACCGACAGGGTCGGAGACCCAGTACTTC. Translating gives CASRPTGSETQYF.

This chain uses TRBV5-1 with TRBJ1-2, with TRBD1 matching over 8 bases. CDR3 length: 13 residues. Germline V gene lookup returns CDR1 SGHRS and CDR2 YFSETQ. With V trimmed by 3 bases and J by 4 bases, 2 bases remained unmatched. CDR3 loop: CASSSTGVYGYTF. The CDR3 DNA reads as TGCGCCAGCAGCTCGACAGGGGTCTATGGCTACACCTTC.

The chain recombines TRBV24-1 with TRBJ1-5; D unresolved. Germline lookup yields CDR1 KGHDR and CDR2 SFDVKD. This CDR3 spans 12 amino acids. V lost 4 bases, J lost 6 bases, and 6 bases lay in between. The CDR3 region is CATSENGQPQHF. CDR3 sequence (DNA): TGTGCCACCAGTGAAAACGGTCAGCCCCAGCATTTT.

This clone has more than one count but fewer than ten. This chain joins TRBV5-4 and TRBJ2-7; 9 bases map to TRBD2. In germline, CDR1 is SGHNT, CDR2 YYREEE (reference sequence). This CDR3 has 16 amino acids. Unmatched junction bases numbered 6, after V lost 2 bases and J lost 0 bases. This CDR3 is CASSLDSGSGSYEQYF. In nucleotides, the CDR3 is TGTGCCAGCAGCTTAGATAGCGGGAGTGGCTCCTACGAGCAGTACTTC.

The chain couples TRBV7-2 to TRBJ2-7; 13 nucleotides agree with TRBD2. Germline values: CDR1 SGHTA, CDR2 FQGNSA. There are 16 residues in the CDR3. The V and J ends lost 4 bases and 2 bases, in that order; junction bases with no gene match: 5. The CDR3, as DNA: TGTGCCAGCAGCTCCGCCGGGACTAGCGGGGCCTACGAGCAGTACTTC. Protein: CASSSAGTSGAYEQYF.

The chain combines TRBV4-1 with TRBJ1-5; 11 bases are a match to TRBD1. CDR1 and CDR2 from the germline V gene are MGHRA and YSYEKL. V was clipped by 3 bases and J by 6 bases; unmatched bases: 4. This CDR3 contains 15 residues. The CDR3, as DNA: TGCGCCAGCAGCCAGGGACAGGGGGTCGGTCAGCCCCAGCATTTT. It encodes CASSQGQGVGQPQHF.

There are a few counts of this clone. This chain connects TRBV5-1 to TRBJ2-7; 11 bases match TRBD2. V shed 3 bases and J 13 bases; nucleotides not matched to a gene: 12. The CDR3 contains 14 residues. Germline V gene data show CDR1 as SGHRS and CDR2 as YFSETQ. The CDR3 sequence is CASSSGTSGVWQYF. Written as DNA, the CDR3 is TGCGCCAGCAGCTCCGGGACTAGCGGTGTATGGCAATACTTC.

This chain connects TRBV5-1 to TRBJ2-7; 9 positions match TRBD1. Germline loops: CDR1 SGHRS, CDR2 YFSETQ. This CDR3 comprises 15 residues. V shed 5 bases and J 2 bases; nucleotides not matched to a gene: 8. CDR3 sequence reads: CASSSDRGFAYEQYF. CDR3 sequence (DNA): TGCGCCAGCAGTTCGGACAGGGGATTTGCCTACGAGCAGTACTTC.

V is TRBV5-1 and J is TRBJ2-1; D is uncertain. The germline V gene has CDR1 SGHRS and CDR2 YFSETQ. The germline V and J ends were trimmed by 5 bases and 0 bases, with 12 bases remaining between them. CDR3 length: 15 amino acids. CDR3 residues: CASSLIAGSYNEQFF. For the CDR3, the DNA is TGCGCCAGCAGTTTGATAGCCGGCTCCTACAATGAGCAGTTCTTC.

The CDR3 sequence: CASSLLSGGASYNEQFF. Written as DNA, the CDR3 is TGTGCCAGCAGCCTCCTTAGCGGGGGAGCCTCCTACAATGAGCAGTTCTTC. This chain links TRBV28 with TRBJ2-1; 9 bases are shared with TRBD2. Germline V CDR1 and CDR2: MDHEN, SYDVKM. This CDR3 has 17 amino acids. The junction had 9 bases not matched to a gene; V was cut back by 6 bases and J by 0 bases.

The CDR3 sequence: CASSPISGNQNNEQFF. DNA for the CDR3: TGCGCCAGCAGCCCAATAAGCGGGAATCAAAACAATGAGCAGTTCTTC. The J gene is TRBJ2-1, the V gene TRBV5-1; 7 bases are a match to TRBD2. The CDR3 has 16 amino acids. Germline V gene lookup returns CDR1 SGHRS and CDR2 YFSETQ. V dropped 4 bases and J dropped 5; count of bases not matched to a gene: 12.

The rearrangement joins TRBV5-1 to TRBJ2-6; D not resolved. Germline CDR1 reads SGHRS; CDR2 reads YFSETQ. This CDR3 spans 15 amino acids. Trimming cost V 4 bases and J 0 bases, with 8 bases left between them. CDR3 sequence (DNA): TGCGCCAGCAGCCTAATTAGCTCTGGGGCCAACGTCCTGACTTTC. Translation gives CASSLISSGANVLTF.

This clone was seen just once. V usage is TRBV7-2 and J usage is TRBJ2-1; 9 nucleotides agree with TRBD2. The CDR3 is 15 residues long. Germline CDR1 reads SGHTA; CDR2 reads FQGNSA. The V and J ends lost 1 base and 8 bases, in that order; junction bases with no gene match: 6. For the CDR3, the DNA is TGTGCCAGCAGCTTAGTAGCGGGGGCCCCCTATGAGCAGTTCTTC. Protein: CASSLVAGAPYEQFF.

The chain's CDR3 is CASSLGDRGKDTQYF. CDR3 in DNA: TGTGCCAGCAGCTTAGGGGACAGGGGGAAAGATACGCAGTATTTT. The chain carries TRBV7-3 and TRBJ2-3; 11 nucleotides match TRBD1. V shed 2 bases and J 5 bases; nucleotides not matched to a gene: 3. The CDR3 sequence is 15 residues long. Germline V CDR1 and CDR2: SGHTA, FQGTGA.

The V gene is TRBV7-2, the J gene TRBJ1-4; D call uncertain. CDR3 size: 15 residues. V was trimmed by 1 base and J by 7 bases, leaving 13 bases between them. The germline CDR1 and CDR2 sequences are SGHTA and FQGNSA. CDR3 sequence reads: CASSLVPSPSEKLFF. For the CDR3, the DNA is TGTGCCAGCAGCTTAGTGCCCAGCCCTAGTGAAAAACTGTTTTTT.

The chain employs TRBV5-8 and TRBJ2-2, with D tentatively TRBD1 (6 bases). Germline lookup yields CDR1 SGHTS and CDR2 YDEGEE. Trimming took 0 bases from V and 4 from J, leaving 10 bases between them. The CDR3 has 15 amino acids. Here the CDR3 DNA reads TGTGCCAGCAGCTTGGGTCAGGGGCTCACCGGGGAGCTGTTTTTT. Its translation is CASSLGQGLTGELFF.

The chain uses TRBV28 and TRBJ2-5, with 10 bases fitting TRBD2. This CDR3 comprises 14 residues. After removal of 4 bases from V and 5 bases from J, the junction contained 4 bases not matched to a gene. CDR1 is MDHEN, CDR2 SYDVKM, per germline. The CDR3 nucleotides are TGTGCCAGCAGTTGGGGACTAGCGCTGGAGACCCAGTACTTC. This encodes CASSWGLALETQYF.